This T cell receptor beta chain was sequenced in a study of radiotherapy plus CTLA-4 blockade in lung cancer. V lost 3 bases to trimming and J lost 5 bases; unmatched junction nucleotides: 4. CDR1 is MNHEY and CDR2 is SMNVEV in the germline V gene (reference sequence). The CDR3 loop spans 15 amino acids. Method: immunoSEQ multiplex PCR; TCRdb's copy keeps in-frame clones and lacks some. This sample has 26,000 or so clones; 79% occur once, and the top ten carry 15% to 20%. About this clone: The antigen is not known.

Notes on the study in general: After treatment with radiotherapy plus ipilimumab, TCR clones that came from the tumor expanded in blood.

The sequence came from a human donor with non-small cell lung cancer that progressed on radiotherapy plus ipilimumab. Sequencing used peripheral blood, obtained from a patient treated with radiotherapy plus ipilimumab. The chain carries TRBV27 and TRBJ1-2; TRBD1 matches at 12 bases. The CDR3 coding sequence is TGTGCCAGCAGTTTTCTGGGACAGGGGGCTTATGGCTACACCTTC. Protein sequence: CASSFLGQGAYGYTF.